These 24 T cell receptor beta chains came from one sample sequenced in a study of T-cell memory formation after mild COVID-19. A single record per CDR3 protein comes from TCRdb applying MiXCR to the 5' RACE reads. The data show fewer than 300,000 distinct CDR3 sequences, under 20% seen once. The sample taken for sequencing was PBMCs or a T cell subset sorted from them (not recorded which). These receptors were taken from a man aged 18-30 years who had mild COVID-19 (a few samples of this study predate the infection). Cell type and time point are not known.

This clonotype was found a few times. The chain joins TRBV4-1 to TRBJ1-2; 8 bases are a match to TRBD1. This CDR3 has 14 residues. Trimming removed 4 bases from V and 6 bases from J; junction bases left unmatched: 7. Germline V gives CDR1 MGHRA, CDR2 YSYEKL. The CDR3 DNA sequence: TGCGCCAGCAGCCCACTGGACAGGGAGGATGGCTACACCTTC. As protein: CASSPLDREDGYTF.

The rearrangement uses TRBV6-6 and TRBJ2-7, with unresolved D. The CDR3 runs to 11 residues. CDR1 and CDR2 (germline): MNHNY, SVGAGI (reference sequence). V lost 4 bases, J lost 3 bases, and 4 bases lay in between. The CDR3 sequence: CASSWIYEQYF. The CDR3 nucleotides read TGTGCCAGCAGTTGGATCTACGAGCAGTACTTC.

This clonotype was seen at least ten times. V is TRBV6-2 or TRBV6-3 and J is TRBJ2-3; D unclear. The V gene's germline CDR1 is MNHEY and CDR2 SVGEGT. With 2 bases removed from V and 8 bases from J, the gap between germline ends came to 8 bases. CDR3 length: 12 amino acids. DNA for the CDR3: TGTGCCAGCAGTTACGGGCCGGGTACGCAGTATTTT. Amino acid sequence: CASSYGPGTQYF.

This clonotype was found a few times. The rearrangement links TRBV24-1 to TRBJ2-3; 12 bases agree with TRBD2. The length of the CDR3 is 16 residues. Germline CDR1 KGHDR, CDR2 SFDVKD. J gave up 1 base and V 6 bases, and 4 bases lay outside the gene matches. The CDR3 here is CATSRGLAGRTDTQYF. CDR3 DNA sequence: TGTGCCACCAGTCGCGGACTAGCGGGGCGCACAGATACGCAGTATTTT.

This chain joins TRBV19 and TRBJ2-4; a possible D gene is TRBD2 (6 bases). The CDR3 covers 15 residues. V was pared by 5 bases and J by 3 bases, with 14 bases between. CDR1 is LNHDA, CDR2 SQIVND, per germline (reference sequence). CDR3 protein: CASSLPGGGKNIQYF. CDR3 coding DNA: TGTGCCAGTAGTCTGCCCGGGGGAGGCAAAAACATTCAGTACTTC.

The chain employs TRBV7-6 and TRBJ1-3, with 12 bases fitting TRBD1. Per the germline V gene, CDR1 is SGHVS and CDR2 is FNYEAQ. V dropped 5 bases and J dropped 5; count of bases not matched to a gene: 7. This CDR3 contains 16 residues. The chain's CDR3 is CASSPGTGGSRNTIYF. Written as DNA, the CDR3 is TGTGCCAGCAGCCCCGGGACAGGGGGCTCCCGAAACACCATATATTTT.

The J gene is TRBJ2-1, the V gene TRBV6-6, with D hard to call. This CDR3 region has 13 residues. The V end lost 10 bases, the J end lost 7 bases, and 17 bases lay between the germline ends. Germline V gives CDR1 MNHNY, CDR2 SVGAGI (reference sequence). This CDR3 reads CATLVAGANEQFF. The CDR3 region has the DNA TGTGCCACCCTAGTGGCAGGAGCTAATGAGCAGTTCTTC.

A few counts support this clonotype. The V call is TRBV10-1, the J call TRBJ2-7; no clear D gene. V dropped 4 bases and J dropped 3 bases, with 10 bases sitting between them. CDR1 is WNHNN, CDR2 SYGVQD, per germline (reference sequence). The CDR3 runs to 13 residues. Here the CDR3 reads CASSGVESYEQYF. CDR3 coding DNA: TGCGCCAGCAGTGGGGTGGAGAGCTACGAGCAGTACTTC.

Only a few counts were recorded for this clonotype. The chain couples TRBV6-6 to TRBJ2-7; no reliable D call. Germline values: CDR1 MNHNY, CDR2 SVGAGI (reference sequence). V was pared by 0 bases and J by 3 bases, with 6 bases between. The CDR3 loop spans 13 amino acids. The CDR3 spells CASSYSYNYEQYV. CDR3 nucleotide sequence: TGTGCCAGCAGTTACTCGTACAACTACGAGCAGTACGTC.

This clonotype was seen more than once but under ten times. The chain employs TRBV12-3 or TRBV12-4 and TRBJ2-7; weak D call: TRBD2 (5 bases). Trimming cost V 6 bases and J 3 bases, with 15 bases left between them. This CDR3 is 14 amino acids long. Written as DNA, the CDR3 is TGTGCCAGCAGCACATGGGGAGTAGACTACGAGCAGTACTTC. This translates into CASSTWGVDYEQYF.

The sample holds a few counts of this clonotype. This chain links TRBV9 with TRBJ2-5, with 7 bases matching TRBD1. This CDR3 region has 15 residues. After removal of 0 bases from V and 2 bases from J, the junction contained 4 bases not matched to a gene. CDR1 is SGDLS, CDR2 YYNGEE, per germline. In DNA, the CDR3 is TGTGCCAGCAGCGTAGGAGCGACAGGGCAAGAGACCCAGTACTTC. Encoded protein: CASSVGATGQETQYF.

This clonotype was found a few times. The chain uses TRBV7-9 and TRBJ1-2; 12 bases fit TRBD1. This CDR3 contains 16 residues. Losses at the gene ends were 5 bases for V and 8 bases for J; bases not matched to a gene: 12. Germline lookup yields CDR1 SEHNR and CDR2 FQNEAQ (reference sequence). This CDR3 is CASSGGTGGSESGYTF. In DNA, the CDR3 is TGTGCCAGCAGCGGCGGGACAGGGGGCTCGGAGTCGGGCTACACCTTC. Drawing the rest from reference TRBV7-9 and TRBJ1-2, the complete variable domain is DTGVSQNPRHKITKRGQNVTFRCDPISEHNRLYWYRQTLGQGPEFLTYFQNEAQLEKSRLLSDRFSAERPKGSFSTLEIQRTEQGDSAMYLCASSGGTGGSESGYTFGSGTRLTVV.

This clonotype occurred a few times. The chain has TRBV10-3 and TRBJ2-5; D is undetermined. CDR1 and CDR2 from the germline V gene are ENHRY and SYGVKD. The length of the CDR3 is 13 residues. V was trimmed by 4 bases and J by 2 bases, leaving 8 bases between them. CDR3 DNA: TGTGCCATCAGTGGTGGCCTACAAGAGACCCAGTACTTC. Translated, it gives CAISGGLQETQYF.

The CDR3 DNA sequence: TGTGCCAGCAGCTTAGATCTGCGGTCCGGAAAGCAGTTCTTC. Its translation is CASSLDLRSGKQFF. This chain uses TRBV11-2 with TRBJ2-1, with D unresolved. CDR1 and CDR2 (germline): SGHAT, FQNNGV. The V and J ends lost 0 bases and 11 bases respectively, with 14 bases between them. This CDR3 has 14 amino acids.

J is TRBJ2-7 and V is TRBV19; the match to TRBD2 covers 9 bases. The ends lost 2 bases at V and 0 bases at J; junction bases unmatched: 8. In germline, CDR1 is LNHDA, CDR2 SQIVND (reference sequence). This CDR3 has 17 amino acids. CDR3 protein: CASSISAGGRSSYEQYF. DNA of the CDR3: TGTGCCAGTAGTATATCAGCGGGGGGACGAAGCTCCTACGAGCAGTACTTC.

This clonotype was counted ten times or more. This chain joins TRBV4-2 and TRBJ1-2, with a tentative D call TRBD1 (5 bases). Per germline, CDR1 LGHNA and CDR2 YNFKEQ. This CDR3 comprises 14 residues. Trimming stripped 0 bases from V and 4 bases from J, with 9 bases between. This chain's CDR3 is CASSQDGASYGYTF. As DNA, the CDR3 is TGTGCCAGCAGCCAAGATGGGGCGAGCTATGGCTACACCTTC.

The chain is built from TRBV15 and TRBJ2-7; 7 bases fit TRBD1. The germline V gene has CDR1 LNHNV and CDR2 YYDKDF (reference sequence). Losses at the gene ends were 1 base for V and 10 bases for J; bases not matched to a gene: 10. The CDR3 consists of 14 residues. For the CDR3, the DNA is TGTGCCACCAGCAGAGGGGGGACAGAATCCGGACAGTACTTC. This gives the protein CATSRGGTESGQYF.

J is TRBJ1-2 and V is TRBV5-1; possibly TRBD1 for D (5 bases). The CDR3 consists of 17 residues. V lost 0 bases, J lost 7 bases, and 22 bases lay in between. Germline assignment: CDR1 SGHRS and CDR2 YFSETQ. The CDR3: CASSLGGGAQRISGYTF. CDR3 coding DNA: TGCGCCAGCAGCTTGGGGGGGGGTGCCCAAAGGATCTCTGGCTACACCTTC.

The rearrangement joins TRBV5-1 to TRBJ1-6, with a possible D match to TRBD1 (5 bases). The CDR3 covers 16 residues. Looked up from germline, CDR1 is SGHRS and CDR2 is YFSETQ. Trimming removed 0 bases from V and 8 bases from J, with 15 bases in between. The CDR3 reads CASSLAGAGRDSPLHF. Here the CDR3 DNA reads TGCGCCAGCAGCTTGGCCGGGGCAGGGAGGGATTCACCCCTCCACTTT.

The gene calls are TRBV21-1 and TRBJ2-2; the table names TRBD2, a call not compared with the DNA. TRBV21-1 is deemed a pseudogene. The CDR3 totals 17 residues. CDR3 sequence (DNA): TGTGCCAGCAGCAAACCTCCGGCGAGAGCGAACACCGGGGAGCTGTTTTTT. Amino acids: CASSKPPARANTGELFF.

This clonotype was detected only a few times. The rearrangement uses TRBV20-1 and TRBJ2-7; D unclear. The germline V gene has CDR1 DFQATT and CDR2 SNEGSKA (reference sequence). The CDR3 length is 13 residues. Trimming shortened V by 1 base and J by 2 bases, and 9 bases separated the two germline ends. In DNA, the CDR3 is TGCAGTGCTAGAGGGCGGTTGACCTACGAGCAGTACTTC. It translates to CSARGRLTYEQYF.

V is TRBV20-1 and J is TRBJ2-5; 8 bases match TRBD2. CDR1 DFQATT and CDR2 SNEGSKA come from the germline V gene (reference sequence). V shed 2 bases, J shed 5 bases, and the junction held 7 bases outside the gene matches. The CDR3 runs 14 residues. The CDR3 DNA follows: TGCAGTGCTAGATTCGGGGGGGAGTGGGAGACCCAGTACTTC. This encodes CSARFGGEWETQYF.

The chain links TRBV6-2 or TRBV6-3 to TRBJ2-2; no clear D gene. Germline V CDR1 and CDR2: MNHEY, SVGEGT. CDR3 length: 17 residues. V dropped 2 bases and J dropped 5 bases, with 18 bases sitting between them. The CDR3 region has the DNA TGTGCCAGCAGTTACAATGTTAATGCCGGAAAAACCGGGGAGCTGTTTTTT. Residues: CASSYNVNAGKTGELFF.

The V call is TRBV12-3 or TRBV12-4, the J call TRBJ1-3; no clear D gene. The CDR3 covers 12 residues. V shed 7 bases and J shed 1 base, with 5 bases lying between them. The CDR3 reads CASTRSGNTIYF. The CDR3 coding sequence is TGTGCCAGCACCAGATCTGGAAACACCATATATTTT.